These 8 T cell receptor beta chains were sequenced from one sample in a study of CD8+ T cells in alopecia areata. Described treatment: oral pan-JAK inhibitor, 5-10 mg twice daily. The authors extracted RNA and reverse transcribed it into cDNA as the sequencing template. Produced via immunoSEQ multiplex PCR; TCRdb's table is partial and in-frame only. The sample has 200,000 to 250,000 clones; less than 65% are singletons. The sample here was CD4+ T cells sorted from blood, taken at week 4, from a patient treated with tofacitinib. All receptors come from a human donor with alopecia areata.

This clone was observed a handful of times. The J gene is TRBJ2-3, the V gene TRBV30; TRBD2 is a possible D gene (5 bases). The germline V and J ends were trimmed by 8 bases and 3 bases, with 9 bases remaining between them. The CDR3 has 11 amino acids. Germline V CDR1 and CDR2: GTSNPN, SVGIG (reference sequence). The CDR3 DNA reads as TGTGCCGGGTCGGGGACAGATACGCAGTATTTT. This encodes CAGSGTDTQYF.

The J gene is TRBJ2-1, the V gene TRBV7-2; the D gene is possibly TRBD1 (5 bases). The CDR3 totals 13 residues. Trimming cost V 0 bases and J 7 bases, with 7 bases left between them. The germline CDR1 and CDR2 sequences are SGHTA and FQGNSA. CDR3 amino acids: CASSLARVNEQFF. The CDR3, as DNA: TGTGCCAGCAGCTTAGCCAGGGTGAATGAGCAGTTCTTC.

The V call is TRBV29-1, the J call TRBJ1-1; 8 bases agree with TRBD1. The CDR3 consists of 15 residues. Germline lookup yields CDR1 SQVTM and CDR2 ANQGSEA. The ends lost 4 bases at V and 1 base at J; junction bases unmatched: 8. The CDR3 DNA follows: TGCAGCGTTGCCCTAACCGGGACAGGGAACACTGAAGCTTTCTTT. Protein product: CSVALTGTGNTEAFF. Looking up the rest from reference TRBV29-1 and TRBJ1-1 gives the full variable domain: SAVISQKPSRDICQRGTSLTIQCQVDSQVTMMFWYRQQPGQSLTLIATANQGSEATYESGFVIDKFPISRPNLTFSTLTVSNMSPEDSSIYLCSVALTGTGNTEAFFGQGTRLTVV.

This clone was observed a few times. The chain combines TRBV7-9 with TRBJ2-7, with D tentatively TRBD1 (5 bases). Trimming removed 5 bases at V and 2 bases at J, with 13 bases between. The germline CDR1 and CDR2 sequences are SEHNR and FQNEAQ (reference sequence). This CDR3 is built from 14 residues. The CDR3 spells CASSQITGTYEQYF. The CDR3 region has the DNA TGTGCCAGCAGCCAGATTACAGGCACCTACGAGCAGTACTTC.

The chain couples TRBV2 to TRBJ2-1; tentatively, D is TRBD1 or TRBD2 (5 bases each). Trimming removed 7 bases from V and 5 bases from J, with 15 bases in between. Per the germline V gene, CDR1 is SNHLY and CDR2 is FYNNEI. This CDR3 region has 14 residues. The CDR3 protein is CASTGAPRHNEQFF. The CDR3 bases are TGTGCCAGCACCGGGGCCCCCCGCCACAATGAGCAGTTCTTC.

There are a few counts of this clone. The CDR3 bases are TGCAGCGTTGTTCGTAGCGGGGGGGCCCGAGAGCAGTTCTTC. Protein sequence: CSVVRSGGAREQFF. V and J are TRBV29-1 and TRBJ2-1; 11 bases are shared with TRBD2. After removal of 4 bases from V and 10 bases from J, the junction contained 9 bases not matched to a gene. Germline CDR1 is SQVTM and CDR2 is ANQGSEA. CDR3 size: 14 residues.

The V and J genes are TRBV7-2 and TRBJ2-3; the D gene could be TRBD1 or TRBD2 (5 bases each). Trimming removed 1 base at V and 7 bases at J, with 24 bases between. CDR1 and CDR2 from the germline V gene are SGHTA and FQGNSA. This CDR3 spans 18 amino acids. The CDR3 sequence is CASSLGTGLAGSENTQYF. The CDR3, as DNA: TGTGCCAGCAGCTTAGGGACGGGGTTGGCAGGGTCGGAAAATACGCAGTATTTT. Full variable domain (remainder filled in from reference TRBV7-2 and TRBJ2-3): GAGVSQSPSNKVTEKGKDVELRCDPISGHTALYWYRQSLGQGLEFLIYFQGNSAPDKSGLPSDRFSAERTGGSVSTLTIQRTQQEDSAVYLCASSLGTGLAGSENTQYFGPGTRLTVL.

This clone was recorded a few times. This rearrangement joins TRBV4-2 to TRBJ2-4; 9 nucleotides agree with TRBD2. Trimming at V came to 1 base and at J to 8 bases, leaving 0 bases not matched to a gene. The germline CDR1 and CDR2 sequences are LGHNA and YNFKEQ. The CDR3 loop spans 13 amino acids. The CDR3 here is CASSQGLADIQYF. CDR3 nucleotide sequence: TGTGCCAGCAGCCAAGGACTAGCGGACATTCAGTACTTC.